The clone carrying this TCR beta chain was found many times. As yet, its antigen is unknown. This specimen comes from a study of CD8+CD57+ T cells in acquired aplastic anemia. The overall study: The average for DNA from sorted CD4+ and CD8+ cells was 2.5 to 4 ug.

Study-level points and caveats: Patients shared some 30 CD8+ CDR3 sequences with controls.

Those patients picked for sequencing had displayed CD8+CD57+ cell expansion on flow cytometry. Every one of the patients had aplastic anemia (severe, acquired). Patients were untreated when blood was sampled. Template material for TCR beta VDJ and CDR3 profiling consisted of genomic DNA. Each CDR3 protein gets one entry after TCRdb re-called the reads with MiXCR. Found here are about 180,000 distinct CDR3 sequences, roughly 65% of them singletons; the top ten hold approximately 46%. Sequencing input: sorted CD4+, CD8+, or CD8+CD57+ T cells (not recorded which) from PBMCs. The clonotype comes from a human donor with aplastic anemia.

The CDR3 here is CASGDSNTGELFF. In DNA form, the CDR3 reads TGTGCCTCCGGCGACAGCAACACCGGGGAGCTGTTTTTT. The rearrangement joins TRBV7-9 to TRBJ2-2; D may be TRBD1 (5 bases). The CDR3 is 13 residues long. Per germline, CDR1 SEHNR and CDR2 FQNEAQ (reference sequence). With 11 bases removed from V and 2 bases from J, the gap between germline ends came to 12 bases.